This TCR beta chain was captured in a study of blood T cell repertoires in COVID-19. About the study: Sites in the United States, Italy and Spain provided acute and convalescent COVID-19 samples. PBMCs, B-cell-depleted T cells, or T cells were the source of the cDNA or gDNA that made up the material.

CDR1 and CDR2 from the germline V gene are MNHEY and SMNVEV (reference sequence). The CDR3 is 18 amino acids. V was clipped by 2 bases and J by 3 bases, with 19 bases between them. In the original processing: Estimation of nucleated cell counts relied on the amplification of reference gene primers. Repertoires were generated with immunoSEQ multiplex PCR, while TCRdb's copy carries only in-frame clones and drops some. The V and J calls and clone size are taken from that table; D and trimming were inferred from the DNA. The sample has over 150,000 clones; over 90% are singletons. This chain links TRBV27 with TRBJ2-2; D is perhaps TRBD1 (6 bases). The source is a man aged 50-60 years with acute or convalescent COVID-19. Sequencing used peripheral blood. The CDR3 DNA follows: TGTGCCAGCAGTTTACAGACAGGTCGAGGTGGTGACACCGGGGAGCTGTTTTTT. It is translated as CASSLQTGRGGDTGELFF.